The 7 T cell receptor beta chains below all came from one sample that was sequenced in a study of T cells after yellow fever vaccination. Each CDR3 protein gets one entry after TCRdb re-called the 5' RACE reads with MiXCR. This table has 200,000 to 300,000 distinct CDR3 sequences, about 7% appearing once. This material consisted of CD4+ T cells sorted from PBMCs, taken on the day of the yellow fever booster vaccination. The receptors were gathered from a man aged 30-40 years who received the YFV17D yellow fever vaccine.

This clonotype was counted between two and nine times. The chain uses TRBV18 and TRBJ2-1; 8 nucleotides match TRBD2. V lost 3 bases and J lost 5; bases outside the gene matches: 6. The CDR3 runs 15 residues. The germline V gene encodes CDR1 KGHSH and CDR2 LQKENI. The CDR3 sequence: CASSPLLAVNNEQFF. The DNA for the CDR3 is TGTGCCAGCTCACCTTTACTAGCGGTCAACAATGAGCAGTTCTTC.

This chain joins TRBV3-1 and TRBJ2-1; TRBD2 matches at 7 bases. The CDR3 runs to 17 residues. Per the germline V gene, CDR1 is LGHDT and CDR2 is YNNKEL (reference sequence). Trimming removed 1 base from V and 7 bases from J; junction bases left unmatched: 13. Here the CDR3 DNA reads TGTGCCAGCAGCCAAGCCCGGGCTAGCGGTATTCCGAATGAGCAGTTCTTC. Amino acids: CASSQARASGIPNEQFF.

In this sample, this clonotype turned up many times. The V call is TRBV28, the J call TRBJ1-2; D may be TRBD1 (6 bases). CDR1 and CDR2 from the germline V gene are MDHEN and SYDVKM. The CDR3 runs 15 residues. V lost 6 bases and J lost 2, with 16 bases in between. The CDR3 loop reads CASSSGADSNYGYTF. The CDR3 coding sequence is TGTGCCAGCAGCTCGGGGGCGGACTCAAACTATGGCTACACCTTC.

The chain recombines TRBV27 with TRBJ1-3; 7 bases agree with TRBD1. CDR1 MNHEY and CDR2 SMNVEV come from the germline V gene (reference sequence). The length of the CDR3 is 14 residues. V was clipped by 4 bases and J by 6 bases; unmatched bases: 6. The CDR3: CASSSGTALNTIYF. The CDR3 region has the DNA TGTGCCAGCAGTTCGGGGACAGCACTAAACACCATATATTTT.

The rearrangement links TRBV11-2 to TRBJ2-5, with 13 bases that match TRBD2. The V gene's germline CDR1 is SGHAT and CDR2 FQNNGV. The CDR3 is 18 residues long. The ends lost 5 bases at V and 5 bases at J; junction bases unmatched: 14. For the CDR3, the DNA is TGTGCCAGCAGCCGGGACAAGCCGGGACTAGCGGGATTGGAGACCCAGTACTTC. Translating it yields CASSRDKPGLAGLETQYF.

This clonotype was counted many times. V usage is TRBV29-1 and J usage is TRBJ2-4; D uncertain. The germline V gene has CDR1 SQVTM and CDR2 ANQGSEA. V lost 5 bases, J lost 0 bases, and 14 bases lay in between. This CDR3 spans 15 amino acids. CDR3 bases: TGCAGCGTTTCCCCCGCGAACCTAGCCAAAAACATTCAGTACTTC. It translates to CSVSPANLAKNIQYF.

This clonotype was found a few times. V gene TRBV5-6 combines with J gene TRBJ2-1; TRBD2 agrees at 14 bases. The length of the CDR3 is 16 residues. Germline values: CDR1 SGHDT, CDR2 YYEEEE. The V and J ends lost 4 bases and 9 bases, in that order; junction bases with no gene match: 9. The CDR3 coding sequence is TGTGCCAGCAGCCTCGTGACTAGCGGGAGGGTGGGTGAGCAGTTCTTC. It translates to CASSLVTSGRVGEQFF.